These 28 T cell receptor beta chains came from one sample sequenced in a study of cytomegalovirus exposure and HLA in healthy donors. With 60 Vbeta and 13 Jbeta primers, the PCR was carried out. Only in-frame clones appear in the TCRdb table, and some are missing; sequencing was by immunoSEQ multiplex PCR. The sample has approximately 120,000 clones; 77% are singletons. The sample was PBMCs. Source of these receptors: a middle-aged man in good health and CMV-seropositive.

The chain has TRBV4-1 and TRBJ1-2, with TRBD1 matching 7 bases. Trimming cost V 2 bases and J 5 bases; bases outside gene matches: 17. Germline V gives CDR1 MGHRA, CDR2 YSYEKL. The length of the CDR3 is 18 residues. For the CDR3, the DNA is TGCGCCAGCAGCCAAATAATAAGGGGTACAGGGGATTTGTATGGCTACACCTTC. It is translated as CASSQIIRGTGDLYGYTF.

CDR3 loop: CASSLGGLSYNSPLHF. The CDR3 DNA reads TGTGCCAGCAGTTTGGGGGGGCTCTCCTATAATTCACCCCTCCACTTT. V is TRBV28 and J is TRBJ1-6; D may be TRBD1 (6 bases). The CDR3 spans 16 residues. Germline CDR1 reads MDHEN; CDR2 reads SYDVKM. V was clipped by 3 bases and J by 0 bases, with 9 bases between them.

V is TRBV28 and J is TRBJ2-5; 7 bases align to TRBD2. The CDR3 sequence is 16 residues long. Losses at the gene ends were 2 bases for V and 2 bases for J; bases not matched to a gene: 8. CDR1 and CDR2 from the germline V gene are MDHEN and SYDVKM. The CDR3 sequence is CASSLERPSGQETQYF. In DNA, the CDR3 is TGTGCCAGCAGTTTAGAAAGGCCTAGCGGACAAGAGACCCAGTACTTC.

The chain uses TRBV9 and TRBJ1-3, with D perhaps matching TRBD1 (5 bases). This CDR3 region has 17 residues. Germline V gene lookup returns CDR1 SGDLS and CDR2 YYNGEE. Trimming removed 2 bases from V and 2 bases from J, with 17 bases in between. CDR3 in DNA: TGTGCCAGCAGCGTGTTCGCCGGGCAGGGTCCTGGAAACACCATATATTTT. This sequence encodes CASSVFAGQGPGNTIYF.

This chain links TRBV12-5 with TRBJ2-1; 10 bases agree with TRBD1. CDR3 length equals 16 residues. In germline, CDR1 is LGHNT, CDR2 FRNRAP. The V gene end was trimmed by 0 bases and the J gene end by 6 bases; junction bases not matched to a gene: 5. In DNA form, the CDR3 reads TGTGCTAGTGGTTTGGTACTGGGACAGGGGCCCAATGAGCAGTTCTTC. Translating it yields CASGLVLGQGPNEQFF.

The table lists this clone with a few counts. The rearrangement joins TRBV5-1 to TRBJ2-2; 7 bases are a match to TRBD1. J was trimmed by 3 bases and V by 4 bases; bases with no gene match: 3. CDR1 is SGHRS and CDR2 is YFSETQ in the germline V gene. This CDR3 has 14 amino acids. The CDR3 nucleotides are TGCGCCAGCAGCCTGACAGGGTACACCGGGGAGCTGTTTTTT. The encoded protein is CASSLTGYTGELFF.

The rearrangement links TRBV6-5 to TRBJ1-1; no clear D. V gave up 7 bases and J gave up 6 bases, with 21 bases separating them. Germline V CDR1 and CDR2: MNHEY, SVGAGI. The CDR3 spans 15 residues. This CDR3 is CASTPPKGRFAEAFF. CDR3 DNA sequence: TGTGCCAGCACTCCCCCGAAAGGCAGGTTTGCTGAAGCTTTCTTT.

This clone has just a few counts. The gene calls are TRBV25-1 and TRBJ1-6, with D perhaps matching TRBD1 (5 bases). CDR3 length: 16 residues. V lost 6 bases and J 0 bases, leaving 12 bases between the germline ends. Germline loops: CDR1 MGHDK, CDR2 SYGVNS. The DNA of the CDR3 is TGTGCCAGCAGAGCCTCCGGGGGCTCCTATAATTCACCCCTCCACTTT. It specifies CASRASGGSYNSPLHF.

The V gene is TRBV5-1, the J gene TRBJ1-3; D gene ambiguous. The CDR3 loop spans 15 amino acids. Germline V gene sequence: CDR1 SGHRS, CDR2 YFSETQ. The V and J ends lost 1 base and 0 bases respectively, with 8 bases between them. CDR3 protein: CASSLNGGSGNTIYF. CDR3 bases: TGCGCCAGCAGCTTGAACGGCGGCTCTGGAAACACCATATATTTT. Variable domain in full (rest from reference TRBV5-1 and TRBJ1-3): KAGVTQTPRYLIKTRGQQVTLSCSPISGHRSVSWYQQTPGQGLQFLFEYFSETQRNKGNFPGRFSGRQFSNSRSEMNVSTLELGDSALYLCASSLNGGSGNTIYFGEGSWLTVV.

The V and J genes are TRBV7-6 and TRBJ2-1, with 7 bases matching TRBD2. This CDR3 has 15 amino acids. The germline V gene has CDR1 SGHVS and CDR2 FNYEAQ. After removal of 1 base from V and 0 bases from J, the junction contained 0 bases not matched to a gene. The CDR3 region is CASSLGGGSYNEQFF. CDR3 nucleotides: TGTGCCAGCAGCTTAGGGGGGGGCTCCTACAATGAGCAGTTCTTC.

The chain employs TRBV5-1 and TRBJ1-2, with D unclear. Trimming left V 2 bases short and J 3 bases short, with 11 bases between. The length of the CDR3 is 14 residues. Per germline, CDR1 SGHRS and CDR2 YFSETQ. CDR3 DNA sequence: TGCGCCAGCAGCTTATACGGCGGGGACTATGGCTACACCTTC. Amino acid sequence: CASSLYGGDYGYTF.

The chain joins TRBV14 to TRBJ2-1; 9 nucleotides line up with TRBD2. After removal of 3 bases from V and 0 bases from J, the junction contained 3 bases not matched to a gene. The V gene's germline CDR1 is SGHDN and CDR2 FVKESK. The length of the CDR3 is 16 residues. The CDR3 loop reads CASSHSGGFSYNEQFF. The DNA for the CDR3 is TGTGCCAGCAGCCACAGCGGGGGGTTCTCCTACAATGAGCAGTTCTTC.

The CDR3 DNA reads as TGTGCCAGCAGTTTAGCCCGCCCCAGGGGCACTGAAGCTTTCTTT. Amino acid sequence: CASSLARPRGTEAFF. This chain links TRBV28 with TRBJ1-1, with TRBD1 as a possible D gene (6 bases). This CDR3 region has 15 residues. V was trimmed by 2 bases and J by 4 bases, leaving 14 bases between them. CDR1 MDHEN and CDR2 SYDVKM come from the germline V gene.

The table lists this clone with a few counts. One end of the junction varies from germline; a read error may be responsible. Other DNA sequences from this sample encode an identical CDR3 as well. The chain is built from TRBV5-1 and TRBJ1-1; a possible D gene is TRBD1 (5 bases). CDR3 length: 15 amino acids. CDR1 and CDR2 from the germline V gene are SGHRS and YFSETQ. In nucleotides, the CDR3 is TGTGCCAGCAGCTTGTTGGCTTGGGGGGACACTGAAGCTTTCTTT. Amino acids: CASSLLAWGDTEAFF.

Note on this clone: One junction end does not reproduce the germline sequence, and a read error may be involved. The chain has TRBV15 and TRBJ1-5; 7 bases fit TRBD1. The CDR3 covers 13 residues. The germline CDR1 and CDR2 sequences are LNHNV and YYDKDF (reference sequence). The CDR3 protein is CATSGEGALSQHF. CDR3 coding DNA: TGTGCCACCAGCGGAGAGGGGGCTTTGTCCCAGCATTTT.

The V and J genes are TRBV11-2 and TRBJ1-5, with 7 nucleotides matching TRBD1. With V trimmed by 1 base and J by 2 bases, 8 bases remained unmatched. Germline lookup yields CDR1 SGHAT and CDR2 FQNNGV. The CDR3 is 17 residues long. The CDR3 sequence: CASSLAEMTGCNQPQHF. In DNA form, the CDR3 reads TGTGCCAGCAGCTTAGCCGAGATGACAGGGTGCAATCAGCCCCAGCATTTT.

The sample holds a few counts of this clone. The V call is TRBV6-5, the J call TRBJ2-7; a weak D match, TRBD1 (6 bases). The germline CDR1 and CDR2 sequences are MNHEY and SVGAGI. The CDR3 extends over 13 amino acids. V lost 6 bases, J lost 7 bases, and 16 bases lay in between. This CDR3 is CASSAQQGREQYF. CDR3 coding DNA: TGTGCCAGCAGCGCTCAACAGGGACGGGAGCAGTACTTC.

The chain carries TRBV11-2 and TRBJ2-5, with 8 positions matching TRBD2. J was trimmed by 6 bases and V by 0 bases; bases with no gene match: 18. The CDR3 loop spans 19 amino acids. From germline, CDR1 is SGHAT and CDR2 FQNNGV. The CDR3 loop is CASSLDTSVPGGARKTQYF. DNA of the CDR3: TGTGCCAGCAGCTTAGATACCTCTGTTCCGGGGGGGGCGCGGAAGACCCAGTACTTC.

This chain joins TRBV7-2 and TRBJ2-1; 8 bases are a match to TRBD1. V shed 0 bases, J shed 0 bases, and the junction held 7 bases outside the gene matches. Germline values: CDR1 SGHTA, CDR2 FQGNSA. The CDR3 contains 18 residues. The CDR3 is CASSLARQGPHSYNEQFF. CDR3 nucleotide sequence: TGTGCCAGCAGCTTAGCGCGACAGGGGCCGCACTCCTACAATGAGCAGTTCTTC.

This rearrangement joins TRBV18 to TRBJ1-2; 8 bases fit TRBD1. Germline V gives CDR1 KGHSH, CDR2 LQKENI. The junction had 8 bases not matched to a gene; V was cut back by 6 bases and J by 2 bases. The CDR3 extends over 15 amino acids. The CDR3 loop is CASSPDRATNYGYTF. The CDR3 DNA is TGTGCCAGCTCCCCGGACAGGGCCACCAACTATGGCTACACCTTC. Variable domain in full (rest from reference TRBV18 and TRBJ1-2): NAGVMQNPRHLVRRRGQEARLRCSPMKGHSHVYWYRQLPEEGLKFMVYLQKENIIDESGMPKERFSAEFPKEGPSILRIQQVVRGDSAAYFCASSPDRATNYGYTFGSGTRLTVV.

V usage is TRBV15 and J usage is TRBJ2-1; a possible D gene is TRBD2 (6 bases). CDR1 and CDR2 from the germline V gene are LNHNV and YYDKDF (reference sequence). The CDR3 spans 13 residues. V was cut by 3 bases and J by 15 bases, with 18 bases left in between. Here the CDR3 reads CATSSDRVGGRFF. For the CDR3, the DNA is TGTGCCACCAGCAGCGACCGCGTGGGGGGTAGGTTCTTC. Full variable domain (rest looked up from reference TRBV15 and TRBJ2-1): DAMVIQNPRYQVTQFGKPVTLSCSQTLNHNVMYWYQQKSSQAPKLLFHYYDKDFNNEADTPDNFQSRRPNTSFCFLDIRSPGLGDTAMYLCATSSDRVGGRFFGPGTRLTVL.

J is TRBJ2-2 and V is TRBV30, with 8 bases aligning to TRBD1. The CDR3 sequence is 13 residues long. The germline CDR1 and CDR2 sequences are GTSNPN and SVGIG (reference sequence). Losses at the gene ends were 5 bases for V and 6 bases for J; bases not matched to a gene: 5. CDR3 loop: CAWGIQGAGELFF. The CDR3 DNA sequence: TGTGCCTGGGGAATACAGGGGGCCGGGGAGCTGTTTTTT.

The V and J genes are TRBV7-9 and TRBJ1-1; 7 bases line up with TRBD1. CDR1 SEHNR and CDR2 FQNEAQ come from the germline V gene (reference sequence). The V and J ends lost 6 bases and 7 bases, in that order; junction bases with no gene match: 5. The CDR3 sequence is 12 residues long. The CDR3 loop is CASSARTGEAFF. The CDR3 nucleotides are TGTGCCAGCAGTGCTAGGACAGGTGAAGCTTTCTTT.

This clone was seen a handful of times. This rearrangement joins TRBV6-1 to TRBJ2-5; no firm D call. Trimming pared 4 bases from V and 5 bases from J, leaving 5 bases between. Germline assignment: CDR1 MNHNS and CDR2 SASEGT. This CDR3 has 11 residues. In DNA, the CDR3 is TGTGCCAGCAGTGCCGCGGAGACCCAGTACTTC. Its translation is CASSAAETQYF.

This clone turned up a few times. Mismatch with germline at one junction end may stem from a read error. V is TRBV7-9 and J is TRBJ1-5; D is perhaps TRBD1 (5 bases). CDR1 SEHNR and CDR2 FQNEAQ come from the germline V gene (reference sequence). This CDR3 is 18 amino acids long. The CDR3 DNA follows: TGTTCCAGCAGCCAAGACGTAATCTACCCAGGGAGCAATCAGCCCCAGCATTTT. It specifies CSSSQDVIYPGSNQPQHF.

On this clone itself: Sequence at one end of the junction differs from germline and may be a read error. The J gene is TRBJ1-1, the V gene TRBV7-9, with D unresolved. The length of the CDR3 is 14 residues. The germline V gene has CDR1 SEHNR and CDR2 FQNEAQ (reference sequence). Here the CDR3 reads CSSRLAFEDTEAFF. CDR3 bases: TGTTCCAGCAGGCTAGCGTTCGAGGACACTGAAGCTTTCTTT.

The chain carries TRBV18 and TRBJ2-5, with TRBD1 identical over 9 bases. The DNA end lines up better with TRBJ2-7; the J call may be wrong. Germline CDR1 reads KGHSH; CDR2 reads LQKENI. The CDR3 extends over 15 amino acids. This chain's CDR3 is CASRDPGQGTYEQYF. CDR3 bases: TGTGCCAGCCGAGATCCGGGACAGGGAACCTACGAGCAGTACTTC.

This sequence joins TRBV6-5 and TRBJ2-2, with D unresolved. Per the germline V gene, CDR1 is MNHEY and CDR2 is SVGAGI. This CDR3 comprises 14 residues. Trimming left V 2 bases short and J 2 bases short, with 6 bases between. CDR3 sequence (DNA): TGTGCCAGCAGTTACGAGACAAACACCGGGGAGCTGTTTTTT. Its translation is CASSYETNTGELFF.